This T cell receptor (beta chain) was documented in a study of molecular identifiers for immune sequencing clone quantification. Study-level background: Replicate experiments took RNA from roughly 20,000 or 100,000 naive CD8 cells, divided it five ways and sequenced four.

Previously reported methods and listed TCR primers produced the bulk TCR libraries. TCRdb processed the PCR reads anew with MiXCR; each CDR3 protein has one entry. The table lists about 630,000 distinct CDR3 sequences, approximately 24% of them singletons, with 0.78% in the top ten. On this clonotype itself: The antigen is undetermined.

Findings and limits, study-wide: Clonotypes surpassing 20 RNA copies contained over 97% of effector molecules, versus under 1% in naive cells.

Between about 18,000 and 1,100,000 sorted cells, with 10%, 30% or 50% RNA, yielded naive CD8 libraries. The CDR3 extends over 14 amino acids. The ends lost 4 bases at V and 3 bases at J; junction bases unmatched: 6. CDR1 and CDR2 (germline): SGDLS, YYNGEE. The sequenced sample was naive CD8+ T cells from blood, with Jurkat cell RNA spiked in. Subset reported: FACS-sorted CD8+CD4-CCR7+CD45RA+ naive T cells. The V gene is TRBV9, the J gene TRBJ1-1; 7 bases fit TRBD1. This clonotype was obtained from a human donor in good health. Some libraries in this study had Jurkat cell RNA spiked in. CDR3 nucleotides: TGTGCCAGCAGCACCAGGGGGATAGACACTGAAGCTTTCTTT. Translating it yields CASSTRGIDTEAFF.